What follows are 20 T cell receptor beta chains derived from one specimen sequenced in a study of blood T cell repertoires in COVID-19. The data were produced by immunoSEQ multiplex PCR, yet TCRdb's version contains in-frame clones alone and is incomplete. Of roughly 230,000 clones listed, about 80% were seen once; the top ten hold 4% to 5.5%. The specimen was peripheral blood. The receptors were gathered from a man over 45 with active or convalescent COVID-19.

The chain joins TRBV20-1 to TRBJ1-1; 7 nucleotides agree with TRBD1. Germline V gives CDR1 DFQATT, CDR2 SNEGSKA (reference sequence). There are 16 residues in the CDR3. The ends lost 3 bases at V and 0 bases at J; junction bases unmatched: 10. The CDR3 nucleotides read TGCAGTGCTAGTAGGGGGCCCAATTTGATGAACACTGAAGCTTTCTTT. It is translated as CSASRGPNLMNTEAFF.

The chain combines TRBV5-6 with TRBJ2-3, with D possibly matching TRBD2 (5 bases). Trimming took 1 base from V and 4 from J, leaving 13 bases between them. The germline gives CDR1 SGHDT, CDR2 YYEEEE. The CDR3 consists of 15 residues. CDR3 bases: TGTGCCAGCAGCTTGAGGAGGCACCCGGCAGATACGCAGTATTTT. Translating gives CASSLRRHPADTQYF.

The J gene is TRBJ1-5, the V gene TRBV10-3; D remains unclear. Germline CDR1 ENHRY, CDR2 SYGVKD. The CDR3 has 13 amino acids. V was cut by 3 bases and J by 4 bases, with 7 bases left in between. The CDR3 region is CAISDEGNQPQHF. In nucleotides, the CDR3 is TGTGCCATCAGTGATGAGGGTAATCAGCCCCAGCATTTT.

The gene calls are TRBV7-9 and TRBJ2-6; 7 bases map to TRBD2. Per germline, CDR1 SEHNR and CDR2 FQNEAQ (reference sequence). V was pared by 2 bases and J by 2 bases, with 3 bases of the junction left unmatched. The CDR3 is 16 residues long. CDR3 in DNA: TGTGCCAGCAGCTTATTCCGGGGGGCTGGGGCCAACGTCCTGACTTTC. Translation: CASSLFRGAGANVLTF.

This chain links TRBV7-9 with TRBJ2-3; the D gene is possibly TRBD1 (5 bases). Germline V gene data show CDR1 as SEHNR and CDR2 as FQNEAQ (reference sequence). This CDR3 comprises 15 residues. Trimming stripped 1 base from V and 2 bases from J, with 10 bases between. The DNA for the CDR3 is TGTGCCAGCAGCTTAGGAGACAGAGACACAGATACGCAGTATTTT. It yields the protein CASSLGDRDTDTQYF.

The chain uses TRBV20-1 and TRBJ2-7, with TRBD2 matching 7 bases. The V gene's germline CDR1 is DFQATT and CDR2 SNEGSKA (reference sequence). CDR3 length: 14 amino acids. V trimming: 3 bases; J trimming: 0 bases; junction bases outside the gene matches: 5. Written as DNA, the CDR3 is TGCAGTGCTAGTGCCGGGGGGACCTCCTACGAGCAGTACTTC. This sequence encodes CSASAGGTSYEQYF.

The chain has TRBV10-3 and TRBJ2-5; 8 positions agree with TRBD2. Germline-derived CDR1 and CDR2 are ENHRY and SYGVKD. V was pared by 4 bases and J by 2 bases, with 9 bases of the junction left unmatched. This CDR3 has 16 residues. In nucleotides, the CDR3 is TGTGCCATCAGTGCCGTCATGGCGGGGGGACAAGAGACCCAGTACTTC. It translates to CAISAVMAGGQETQYF.

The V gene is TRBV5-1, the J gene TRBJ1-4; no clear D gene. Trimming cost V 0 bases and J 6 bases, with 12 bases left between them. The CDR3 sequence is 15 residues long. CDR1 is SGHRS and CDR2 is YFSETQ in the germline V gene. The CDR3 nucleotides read TGCGCCAGCAGCTTGGATGCTGGCGAGGATGAAAAACTGTTTTTT. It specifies CASSLDAGEDEKLFF.

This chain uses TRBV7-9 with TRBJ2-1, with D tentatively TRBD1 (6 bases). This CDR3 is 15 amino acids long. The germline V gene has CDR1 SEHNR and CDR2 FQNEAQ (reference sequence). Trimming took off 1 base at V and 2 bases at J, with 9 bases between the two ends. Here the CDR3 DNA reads TGTGCCAGCAGCTTAGTGCAGGGGACCTACAATGAGCAGTTCTTC. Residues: CASSLVQGTYNEQFF.

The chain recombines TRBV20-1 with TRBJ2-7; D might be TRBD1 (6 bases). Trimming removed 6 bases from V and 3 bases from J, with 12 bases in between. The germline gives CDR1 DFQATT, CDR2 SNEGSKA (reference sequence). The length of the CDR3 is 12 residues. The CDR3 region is CSASQQGYEQYF. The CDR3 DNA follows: TGCAGTGCGAGTCAACAGGGCTACGAGCAGTACTTC.

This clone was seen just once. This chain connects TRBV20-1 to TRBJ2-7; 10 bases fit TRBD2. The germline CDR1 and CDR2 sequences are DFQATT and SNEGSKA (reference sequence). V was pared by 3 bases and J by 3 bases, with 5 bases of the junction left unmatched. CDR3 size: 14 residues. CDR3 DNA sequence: TGCAGTGCTAGTCCCGGGACTAGCGTCTACGAGCAGTACTTC. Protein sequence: CSASPGTSVYEQYF.

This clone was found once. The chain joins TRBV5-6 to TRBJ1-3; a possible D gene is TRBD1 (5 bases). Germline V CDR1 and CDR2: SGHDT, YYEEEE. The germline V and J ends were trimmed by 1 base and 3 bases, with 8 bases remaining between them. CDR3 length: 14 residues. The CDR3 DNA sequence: TGTGCCAGCAGCTTGCAGGGAAGTGGAAACACCATATATTTT. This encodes CASSLQGSGNTIYF. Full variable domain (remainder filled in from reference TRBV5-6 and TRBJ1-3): DAGVTQSPTHLIKTRGQQVTLRCSPKSGHDTVSWYQQALGQGPQFIFQYYEEEERQRGNFPDRFSGHQFPNYSSELNVNALLLGDSALYLCASSLQGSGNTIYFGEGSWLTVV.

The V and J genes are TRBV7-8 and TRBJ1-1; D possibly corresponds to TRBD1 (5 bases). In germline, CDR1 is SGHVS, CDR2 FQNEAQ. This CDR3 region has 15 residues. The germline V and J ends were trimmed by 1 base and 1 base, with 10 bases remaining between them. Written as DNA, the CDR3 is TGTGCCAGCAGCTTAGTTACGGGGGGGAACACTGAAGCTTTCTTT. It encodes CASSLVTGGNTEAFF.

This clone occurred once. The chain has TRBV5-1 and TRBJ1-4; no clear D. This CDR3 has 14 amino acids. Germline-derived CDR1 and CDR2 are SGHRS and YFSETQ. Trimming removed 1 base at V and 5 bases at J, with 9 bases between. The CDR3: CASSLNGGNEKLFF. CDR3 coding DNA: TGCGCCAGCAGCTTGAATGGAGGGAATGAAAAACTGTTTTTT.

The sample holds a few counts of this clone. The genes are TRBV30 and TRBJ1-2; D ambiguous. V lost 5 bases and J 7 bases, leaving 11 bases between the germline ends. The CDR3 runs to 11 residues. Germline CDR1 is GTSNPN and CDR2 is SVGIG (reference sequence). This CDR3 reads CAWVNRGGYTF. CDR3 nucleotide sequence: TGTGCCTGGGTGAATAGAGGTGGCTACACCTTC. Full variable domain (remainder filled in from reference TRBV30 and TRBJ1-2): SQTIHQWPATLVQPVGSPLSLECTVEGTSNPNLYWYRQAAGRGLQLLFYSVGIGQISSEVPQNLSASRPQDRQFILSSKKLLLSDSGFYLCAWVNRGGYTFGSGTRLTVV.

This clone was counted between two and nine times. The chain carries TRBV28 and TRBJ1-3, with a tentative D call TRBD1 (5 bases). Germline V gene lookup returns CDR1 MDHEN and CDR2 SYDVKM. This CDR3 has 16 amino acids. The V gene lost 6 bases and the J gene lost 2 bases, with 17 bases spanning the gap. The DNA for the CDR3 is TGTGCCAGCAGCCCTCCGTGGGGGACTCCTGGAAACACCATATATTTT. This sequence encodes CASSPPWGTPGNTIYF.

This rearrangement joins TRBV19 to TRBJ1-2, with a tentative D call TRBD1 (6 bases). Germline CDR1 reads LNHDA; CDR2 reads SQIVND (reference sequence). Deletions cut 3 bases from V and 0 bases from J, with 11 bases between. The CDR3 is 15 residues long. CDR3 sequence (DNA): TGTGCCAGTAGTATTCCCGGACAGACTAACTATGGCTACACCTTC. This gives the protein CASSIPGQTNYGYTF.

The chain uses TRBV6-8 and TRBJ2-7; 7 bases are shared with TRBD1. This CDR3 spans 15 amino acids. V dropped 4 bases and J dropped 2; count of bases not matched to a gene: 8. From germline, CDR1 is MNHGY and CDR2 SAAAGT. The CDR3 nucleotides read TGTGCCAGCAGTTTCGGGACAGACTCCACCTACGAGCAGTACTTC. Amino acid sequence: CASSFGTDSTYEQYF.

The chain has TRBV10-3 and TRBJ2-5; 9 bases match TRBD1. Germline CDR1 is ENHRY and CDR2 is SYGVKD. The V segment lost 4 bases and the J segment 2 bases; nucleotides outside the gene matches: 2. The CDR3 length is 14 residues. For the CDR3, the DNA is TGTGCCATCAGTGGGGGACAGGGTCAAGAGACCCAGTACTTC. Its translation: CAISGGQGQETQYF.

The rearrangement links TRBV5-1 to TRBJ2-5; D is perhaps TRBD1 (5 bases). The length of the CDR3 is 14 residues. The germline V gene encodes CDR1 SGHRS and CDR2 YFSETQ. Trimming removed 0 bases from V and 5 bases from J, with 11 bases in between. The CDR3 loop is CASSLGRVRETQYF. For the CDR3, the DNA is TGCGCCAGCAGCTTGGGCAGGGTAAGGGAGACCCAGTACTTC.